This paragraph reports one T cell receptor beta chain. With 1 base clipped from V and 1 base from J, the junction kept 8 bases outside the gene matches. Germline loops: CDR1 LNHNV, CDR2 YYDKDF (reference sequence). The CDR3 has 18 amino acids. The protocol was immunoSEQ multiplex PCR, while the TCRdb copy is restricted to in-frame clones and leaves out a portion. This table has approximately 300,000 clones, just over 85% appearing once. Individuals aged roughly 18 to 95 years were recruited from approximately 24 US areas. Assignment of participants to cohorts was predicated upon participant-reported clinical history. Either two negative PCRs, clearance, or symptom resolution qualified Cohort 3 donors as recovered. These data are taken from a study of blood T cell repertoires in COVID-19. Study information: Acute-phase and convalescent COVID-19 samples originated in the United States, Italy and Spain.

Sequenced: PBMCs or T cells enriched from blood (not recorded which). This rearrangement joins TRBV15 to TRBJ2-5, with TRBD2 identical over 11 bases. This receptor was identified in a man aged 30 to 39 who had recovered from COVID-19. This chain's CDR3 is CATSRVSLAGGAQETQYF. The DNA of the CDR3 is TGTGCCACCAGCAGAGTGAGCCTAGCGGGGGGCGCCCAAGAGACCCAGTACTTC. Looking up the rest from reference TRBV15 and TRBJ2-5 gives the full variable domain: DAMVIQNPRYQVTQFGKPVTLSCSQTLNHNVMYWYQQKSSQAPKLLFHYYDKDFNNEADTPDNFQSRRPNTSFCFLDIRSPGLGDTAMYLCATSRVSLAGGAQETQYFGPGTRLLVL.